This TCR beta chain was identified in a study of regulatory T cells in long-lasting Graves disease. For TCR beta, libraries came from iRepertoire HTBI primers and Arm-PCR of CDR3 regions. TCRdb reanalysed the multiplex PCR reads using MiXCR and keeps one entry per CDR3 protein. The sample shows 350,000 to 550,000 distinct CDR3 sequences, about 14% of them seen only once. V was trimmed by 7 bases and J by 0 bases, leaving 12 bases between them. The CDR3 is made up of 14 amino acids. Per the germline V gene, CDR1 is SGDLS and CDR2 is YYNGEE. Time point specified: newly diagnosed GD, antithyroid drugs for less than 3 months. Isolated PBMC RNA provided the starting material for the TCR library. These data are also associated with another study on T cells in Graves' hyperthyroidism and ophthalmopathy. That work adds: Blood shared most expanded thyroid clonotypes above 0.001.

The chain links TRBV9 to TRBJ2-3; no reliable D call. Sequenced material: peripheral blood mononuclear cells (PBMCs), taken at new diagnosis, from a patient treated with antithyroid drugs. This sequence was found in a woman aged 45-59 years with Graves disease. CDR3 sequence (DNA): TGTGCCAGCGGTTTAGGAGTTAGCACAGATACGCAGTATTTT. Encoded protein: CASGLGVSTDTQYF.